These T cell receptor beta chains were read from a single sample in a study of blood T cell repertoires in COVID-19. Sequencing was performed with immunoSEQ multiplex PCR; in TCRdb, only in-frame clones are kept and a portion is missing. This sample carries about 300,000 clones, 85% to 90% of them seen once, and the ten largest clones take less than 11%. The sequenced material came from PBMCs or T cells enriched from blood (not recorded which). The receptors shown here come from a woman between 18 and 30 years old who had recovered from COVID-19. Both conserved end residues are part of each CDR3. A D gene is named only where the DNA matches it firmly. Not all rows give a size; the values are once, few, many and, for expanded clones, a class.

size: .
J: TRBJ2-5
V: TRBV2
D: TRBD2
CDR3: CASSGLAGPETQYF
DNA: TGTGCCAGCAGTGGACTAGCGGGGCCAGAGACCCAGTACTTC

size: .
J: TRBJ2-1
V: TRBV4-1
D: .
CDR3: CASSYPGGPKDNEQFF
DNA: TGCGCCAGCAGCTACCCGGGGGGCCCAAAGGACAATGAGCAGTTCTTC

size: few
J: TRBJ2-7
V: TRBV27
D: TRBD2
CDR3: CASSFLPGLAVYEQYF
DNA: TGTGCCAGCAGTTTCCTGCCGGGACTAGCGGTTTACGAGCAGTACTTC

size: .
J: TRBJ2-1
V: TRBV20-1
D: .
CDR3: CSARQGGEQFF
DNA: TGCAGTGCTAGACAGGGCGGCGAGCAGTTCTTC

size: .
J: TRBJ1-2
V: TRBV12-3/TRBV12-4
D: .
CDR3: CASSYSEGYGYTF
DNA: TGTGCCAGCAGTTACTCTGAGGGCTATGGCTACACCTTC

size: few
J: TRBJ1-2
V: TRBV5-5
D: TRBD1
CDR3: CASSLYRTGGSYGYTF
DNA: TGTGCCAGCAGCTTATATAGGACAGGGGGCTCCTATGGCTACACCTTC

size: .
J: TRBJ2-1
V: TRBV28
D: TRBD2
CDR3: CASSSGGGNNNEQFF
DNA: TGTGCCAGCAGTTCGGGGGGAGGGAATAACAATGAGCAGTTCTTC

size: .
J: TRBJ2-1
V: TRBV6-5
D: .
CDR3: CASSYVGSSYNEQFF
DNA: TGTGCCAGCAGTTACGTTGGGAGCTCCTACAATGAGCAGTTCTTC

size: once
J: TRBJ1-1
V: TRBV5-1
D: .
CDR3: CASSLDIGTQNTEAFF
DNA: TGCGCCAGCAGCCTAGATATCGGGACACAGAACACTGAAGCTTTCTTT

size: .
J: TRBJ1-2
V: TRBV20-1
D: .
CDR3: CSASAGDGYTF
DNA: TGCAGTGCTAGCGCAGGGGATGGCTACACCTTC

size: .
J: TRBJ1-1
V: TRBV5-1
D: .
CDR3: CASNLGTAQNTEAFF
DNA: TGCGCCAGCAACCTAGGGACTGCCCAGAACACTGAAGCTTTCTTT

size: .
J: TRBJ2-3
V: TRBV9
D: TRBD2
CDR3: CASSVGLAGGRASTDTQYF
DNA: TGTGCCAGCAGCGTAGGACTAGCGGGGGGAAGGGCCAGCACAGATACGCAGTATTTT

size: few
J: TRBJ1-2
V: TRBV9
D: TRBD1
CDR3: CASSFSGTGDYGYTF
DNA: TGTGCCAGCAGCTTCTCCGGGACAGGGGACTATGGCTACACCTTC

size: .
J: TRBJ1-1
V: TRBV30
D: .
CDR3: CAWSVAPGTAFF
DNA: TGTGCCTGGAGTGTAGCCCCGGGTACAGCTTTCTTT

size: once
J: TRBJ1-3
V: TRBV28
D: .
CDR3: CASRQGPGNTIYF
DNA: TGTGCCAGCAGACAGGGCCCTGGAAACACCATATATTTT

size: .
J: TRBJ2-7
V: TRBV28
D: TRBD1
CDR3: CASLLRRTGGSEQYF
DNA: TGTGCCAGCCTCCTCCGACGGACAGGGGGATCCGAGCAGTACTTC

size: once
J: TRBJ1-5
V: TRBV2
D: .
CDR3: CASSDRNSNQPQHF
DNA: TGTGCCAGCAGTGACAGAAATAGCAATCAGCCCCAGCATTTT

size: .
J: TRBJ2-7
V: TRBV5-8
D: .
CDR3: CASSLDTVSYEQYF
DNA: TGTGCCAGCAGCTTGGATACGGTCTCCTACGAGCAGTACTTC

size: .
J: TRBJ2-7
V: TRBV5-6
D: TRBD2
CDR3: CASSWGPGLAGSYEQYF
DNA: TGTGCCAGCAGCTGGGGTCCGGGACTAGCGGGTTCCTACGAGCAGTACTTC

size: few
J: TRBJ2-1
V: TRBV4-1
D: TRBD2
CDR3: CASSQEGLAVYNEQFF
DNA: TGCGCCAGCAGCCAAGAAGGACTAGCGGTCTACAATGAGCAGTTCTTC

size: .
J: TRBJ1-2
V: TRBV18
D: .
CDR3: CASSPIELTGDYGYTF
DNA: TGTGCCAGCTCACCGATTGAGTTAACCGGGGACTATGGCTACACCTTC

size: .
J: TRBJ1-1
V: TRBV7-9
D: .
CDR3: CASSLAGAGGLNTEAFF
DNA: TGTGCCAGCAGCTTAGCCGGGGCAGGAGGGTTGAACACTGAAGCTTTCTTT

size: .
J: TRBJ2-7
V: TRBV27
D: .
CDR3: CASRNPLGSYEQYF
DNA: TGTGCCAGCAGGAATCCCCTCGGGAGTTACGAGCAGTACTTC

size: .
J: TRBJ2-7
V: TRBV19
D: TRBD1
CDR3: CASSKTGGYEQYF
DNA: TGTGCCAGTAGTAAAACAGGGGGGTACGAGCAGTACTTC

size: .
J: TRBJ2-1
V: TRBV3-1/TRBV3-2
D: TRBD2
CDR3: CASSQVSLAGGDEQFF
DNA: TGTGCCAGCAGCCAAGTTTCCTTAGCGGGAGGCGATGAGCAGTTCTTC

size: .
J: TRBJ2-2
V: TRBV6-4
D: TRBD1
CDR3: CASYQSKGDRGPNTGELFF
DNA: TGTGCCAGTTACCAGAGTAAGGGAGACAGGGGCCCCAACACCGGGGAGCTGTTTTTT

size: .
J: TRBJ1-1
V: TRBV11-3
D: .
CDR3: CASSSHGTEAFF
DNA: TGTGCCAGCAGCTCGCACGGCACTGAAGCTTTCTTT

size: .
J: TRBJ1-1
V: TRBV29-1
D: .
CDR3: CSVDGVGGAEAFF
DNA: TGCAGCGTTGACGGGGTGGGGGGAGCTGAAGCTTTCTTT

size: .
J: TRBJ1-1
V: TRBV6-5
D: .
CDR3: CASSPPRRNTEAFF
DNA: TGTGCCAGCAGCCCACCGAGGAGGAACACTGAAGCTTTCTTT

size: .
J: TRBJ1-1
V: TRBV19
D: .
CDR3: CASSSTPGAEAFF
DNA: TGTGCCAGTAGTTCAACACCGGGAGCAGAAGCTTTCTTT

size: few
J: TRBJ2-3
V: TRBV2
D: .
CDR3: CASSPQGGSGDTQYF
DNA: TGTGCCAGCAGCCCACAGGGGGGGAGCGGAGATACGCAGTATTTT

size: .
J: TRBJ1-1
V: TRBV19
D: TRBD1
CDR3: CASSIPARGTEAFF
DNA: TGTGCCAGTAGTATCCCGGCCAGGGGGACTGAAGCTTTCTTT

size: .
J: TRBJ1-1
V: TRBV2
D: .
CDR3: CATPGEGGVPSAEAFF
DNA: TGTGCCACCCCAGGGGAGGGTGGGGTCCCATCAGCTGAAGCTTTCTTT

size: .
J: TRBJ1-1
V: TRBV19
D: TRBD1
CDR3: CASSILPTGGTEAFF
DNA: TGTGCCAGTAGTATTCTTCCCACAGGGGGCACTGAAGCTTTCTTT

size: .
J: TRBJ2-7
V: TRBV19
D: TRBD2
CDR3: CASRERLAGGSYEQYF
DNA: TGTGCCAGTAGAGAAAGACTAGCGGGAGGGAGCTACGAGCAGTACTTC

size: once
J: TRBJ1-5
V: TRBV30
D: .
CDR3: CAWSVARGRQPQHF
DNA: TGTGCCTGGAGTGTAGCCCGGGGAAGACAGCCCCAGCATTTT

size: .
J: TRBJ1-3
V: TRBV7-8
D: .
CDR3: CASSLGAGPNSGNTIYF
DNA: TGTGCCAGCAGCTTAGGAGCAGGTCCTAACTCTGGAAACACCATATATTTT

size: few
J: TRBJ2-1
V: TRBV7-7
D: TRBD2
CDR3: CASSLSGGGNNEQFF
DNA: TGTGCTAGCAGCTTAAGTGGCGGGGGGAACAATGAGCAGTTCTTC

size: .
J: TRBJ2-5
V: TRBV6-5
D: .
CDR3: CASNRGASGEETQYF
DNA: TGTGCCAGCAATCGGGGGGCCAGTGGGGAAGAGACCCAGTACTTC

size: once
J: TRBJ1-2
V: TRBV10-3
D: TRBD1
CDR3: CAIRLGQGAGGYTF
DNA: TGTGCCATCAGACTGGGACAGGGGGCAGGGGGCTACACCTTC

size: few
J: TRBJ1-3
V: TRBV11-2
D: .
CDR3: CASRPRGNTIYF
DNA: TGTGCCAGCAGGCCGAGAGGAAACACCATATATTTT

size: .
J: TRBJ2-2
V: TRBV28
D: TRBD2
CDR3: CASSLGLAGDTGELFF
DNA: TGTGCCAGCAGTTTGGGACTAGCGGGAGACACCGGGGAGCTGTTTTTT

size: once
J: TRBJ1-3
V: TRBV7-9
D: .
CDR3: CASGLGETGNTIYF
DNA: TGTGCCAGTGGCCTTGGAGAGACTGGAAACACCATATATTTT

size: .
J: TRBJ1-2
V: TRBV18
D: TRBD1
CDR3: CASSPDRVGDGYTF
DNA: TGTGCCAGCTCACCGGACAGGGTAGGCGATGGCTACACCTTC

size: .
J: TRBJ1-1
V: TRBV13
D: .
CDR3: CASSSSPSRAEAFF
DNA: TGTGCCAGCAGCTCCAGCCCTTCCCGGGCTGAAGCTTTCTTT

size: .
J: TRBJ2-1
V: TRBV5-1
D: .
CDR3: CASSSGDSSSSYNEQFF
DNA: TGCGCCAGCAGCTCGGGGGACAGTTCAAGCTCCTACAATGAGCAGTTCTTC

size: few
J: TRBJ2-5
V: TRBV3-1/TRBV3-2
D: TRBD2
CDR3: CASSQELSRGGQETQYF
DNA: TGTGCCAGCAGCCAAGAACTGTCACGGGGGGGCCAAGAGACCCAGTACTTC

size: .
J: TRBJ2-7
V: TRBV28
D: TRBD1
CDR3: CASSTLPGGMDEQYF
DNA: TGTGCCAGCAGTACCCTGCCAGGGGGCATGGACGAGCAGTACTTC

size: .
J: TRBJ2-2
V: TRBV9
D: .
CDR3: CASSATGELFF
DNA: TGTGCCAGCAGCGCGACCGGGGAGCTGTTTTTT

size: .
J: TRBJ1-1
V: TRBV5-6
D: TRBD1
CDR3: CASSRRGRAEAFF
DNA: TGTGCCAGCAGCCGCAGGGGGCGGGCTGAAGCTTTCTTT